In this sample, the clone carrying this TCR beta chain turned up once. A single base is all that separates this from a far larger clone, so a read error is likely. Other DNA sequences within the sample encode an identical CDR3. Method: immunoSEQ multiplex PCR; TCRdb's copy keeps in-frame clones and lacks some. The sample has 600,000 to 750,000 clones, roughly 91% seen once. Nashville, Tennessee was home to all donors, who were Caucasian adults. The sample comes from a study of shared clonotypes between healthy human individuals. CDR3 size: 12 residues. Germline-derived CDR1 and CDR2 are GTSNPN and SVGIG (reference sequence).

V and J are TRBV30 and TRBJ1-1, with a weak D call TRBD1 (5 bases). Sequenced input: memory CD8+ T cells from PBMCs. Subset defined: CD45RO+ cells pooled with CCR7-negative TemRA cells. This TCR was sampled from a young man in good health. Some clones in this sample may be carry-over from other donors' samples. Written as DNA, the CDR3 is TGCGCCTGGAGAAGGGGGAACACTGAAGCTTTCTTT. It yields the protein CAWRRGNTEAFF.